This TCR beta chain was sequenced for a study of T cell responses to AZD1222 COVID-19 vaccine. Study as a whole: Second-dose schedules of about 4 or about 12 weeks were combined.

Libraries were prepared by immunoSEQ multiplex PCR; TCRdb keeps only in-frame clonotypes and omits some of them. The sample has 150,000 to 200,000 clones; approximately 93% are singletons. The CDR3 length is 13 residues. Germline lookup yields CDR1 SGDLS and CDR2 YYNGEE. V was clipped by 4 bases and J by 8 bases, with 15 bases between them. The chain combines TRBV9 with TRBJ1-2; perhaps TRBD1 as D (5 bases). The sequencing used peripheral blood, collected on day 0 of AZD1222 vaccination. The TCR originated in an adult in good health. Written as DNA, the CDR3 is TGTGCCAGCAGCTCAAATATGGGGCACGGCTACACCTTC. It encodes CASSSNMGHGYTF.